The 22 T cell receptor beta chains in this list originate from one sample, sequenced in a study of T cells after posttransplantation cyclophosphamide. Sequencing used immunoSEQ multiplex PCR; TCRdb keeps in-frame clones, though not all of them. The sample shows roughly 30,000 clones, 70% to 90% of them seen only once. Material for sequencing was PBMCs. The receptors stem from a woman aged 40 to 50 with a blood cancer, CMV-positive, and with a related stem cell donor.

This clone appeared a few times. The CDR3 loop is CASSLPEGWPYEQYF. The DNA of the CDR3 is TGCGCCAGCAGCTTGCCTGAGGGATGGCCTTACGAGCAGTACTTC. This chain uses TRBV5-1 with TRBJ2-7; the D gene is possibly TRBD2 (5 bases). The V end lost 1 base, the J end lost 4 bases, and 15 bases lay between the germline ends. Germline CDR1 SGHRS, CDR2 YFSETQ. The CDR3 length is 15 residues.

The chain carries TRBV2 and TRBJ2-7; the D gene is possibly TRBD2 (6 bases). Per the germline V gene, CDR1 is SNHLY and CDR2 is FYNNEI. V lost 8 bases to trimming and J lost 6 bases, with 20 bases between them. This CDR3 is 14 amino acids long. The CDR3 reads CASGLQRVSLEQYF. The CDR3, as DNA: TGTGCCAGCGGACTACAGCGGGTCTCCCTCGAGCAGTACTTC.

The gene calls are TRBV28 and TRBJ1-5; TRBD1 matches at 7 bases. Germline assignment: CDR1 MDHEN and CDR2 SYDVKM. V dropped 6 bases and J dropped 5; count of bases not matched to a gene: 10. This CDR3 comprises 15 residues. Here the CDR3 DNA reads TGTGCCAGCAGCCGTGGACAGGCCTCTCATCAGCCCCAGCATTTT. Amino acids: CASSRGQASHQPQHF.

The CDR3 sequence: CATLGQGPEAFF. In DNA form, the CDR3 reads TGTGCCACCCTGGGACAGGGCCCTGAAGCTTTCTTT. The V and J genes are TRBV10-3 and TRBJ1-1, with TRBD1 matching over 9 bases. J lost 6 bases, V lost 10 bases, and 6 bases had no gene match. The germline V gene encodes CDR1 ENHRY and CDR2 SYGVKD. This CDR3 has 12 amino acids.

The CDR3 bases are TGCGCCAGCAGTCCCCGAGGGGGCCCAAGCACAGATACGCAGTATTTT. Its translation is CASSPRGGPSTDTQYF. The rearrangement joins TRBV23-1 to TRBJ2-3; 7 bases are shared with TRBD1. TRBV23-1 qualifies as an ORF whose function is uncertain. V lost 4 bases and J lost 0; bases outside the gene matches: 7. CDR3 length equals 16 residues.

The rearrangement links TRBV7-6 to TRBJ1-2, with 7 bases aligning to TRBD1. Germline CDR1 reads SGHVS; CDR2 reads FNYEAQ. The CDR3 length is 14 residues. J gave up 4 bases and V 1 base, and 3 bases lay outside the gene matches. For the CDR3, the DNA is TGTGCCAGCAGCTTAGGAGGGGGCCGCTATGGCTACACCTTC. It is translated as CASSLGGGRYGYTF.

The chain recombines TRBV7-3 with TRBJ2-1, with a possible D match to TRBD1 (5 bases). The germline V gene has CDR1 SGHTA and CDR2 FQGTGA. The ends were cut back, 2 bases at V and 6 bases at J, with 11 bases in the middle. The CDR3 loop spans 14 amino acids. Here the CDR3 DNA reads TGTGCCAGCAGCTTAGGGGCCCCGCCCAATGAGCAGTTCTTC. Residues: CASSLGAPPNEQFF. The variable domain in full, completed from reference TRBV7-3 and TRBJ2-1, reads GAGVSQTPSNKVTEKGKYVELRCDPISGHTALYWYRQSLGQGPEFLIYFQGTGAADDSGLPNDRFFAVRPEGSVSTLKIQRTERGDSAVYLCASSLGAPPNEQFFGPGTRLTVL.

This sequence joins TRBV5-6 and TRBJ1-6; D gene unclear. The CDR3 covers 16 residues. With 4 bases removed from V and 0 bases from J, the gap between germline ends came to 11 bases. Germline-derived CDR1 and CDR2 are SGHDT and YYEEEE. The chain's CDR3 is CASSPPGSSYNSPLHF. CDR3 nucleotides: TGTGCCAGCAGCCCCCCGGGGAGCTCCTATAATTCACCCCTCCACTTT.

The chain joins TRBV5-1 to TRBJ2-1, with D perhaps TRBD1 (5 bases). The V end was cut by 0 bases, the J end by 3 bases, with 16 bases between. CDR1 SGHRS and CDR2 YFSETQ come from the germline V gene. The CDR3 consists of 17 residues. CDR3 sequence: CASSLDRGASIYNEQFF. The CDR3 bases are TGCGCCAGCAGCTTGGATAGGGGCGCTTCTATCTACAATGAGCAGTTCTTC. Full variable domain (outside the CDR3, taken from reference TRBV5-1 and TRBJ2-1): KAGVTQTPRYLIKTRGQQVTLSCSPISGHRSVSWYQQTPGQGLQFLFEYFSETQRNKGNFPGRFSGRQFSNSRSEMNVSTLELGDSALYLCASSLDRGASIYNEQFFGPGTRLTVL.

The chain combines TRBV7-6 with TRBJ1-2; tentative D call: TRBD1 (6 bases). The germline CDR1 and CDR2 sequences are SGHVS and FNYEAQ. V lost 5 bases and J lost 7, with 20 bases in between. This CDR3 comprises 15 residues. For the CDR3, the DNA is TGTGCCAGCAGCGAAGAGGCAGGGGTAGACGGTGGCTACACCTTC. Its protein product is CASSEEAGVDGGYTF.

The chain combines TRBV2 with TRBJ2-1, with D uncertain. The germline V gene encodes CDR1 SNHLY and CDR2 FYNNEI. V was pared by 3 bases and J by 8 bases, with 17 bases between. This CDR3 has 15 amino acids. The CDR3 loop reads CASSDGRFYDDEQFF. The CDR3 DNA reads TGTGCCAGCAGTGACGGCAGGTTTTATGATGATGAGCAGTTCTTC. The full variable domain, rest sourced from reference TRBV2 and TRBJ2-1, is EPEVTQTPSHQVTQMGQEVILRCVPISNHLYFYWYRQILGQKVEFLVSFYNNEISEKSEIFDDQFSVERPDGSNFTLKIRSTKLEDSAMYFCASSDGRFYDDEQFFGPGTRLTVL.

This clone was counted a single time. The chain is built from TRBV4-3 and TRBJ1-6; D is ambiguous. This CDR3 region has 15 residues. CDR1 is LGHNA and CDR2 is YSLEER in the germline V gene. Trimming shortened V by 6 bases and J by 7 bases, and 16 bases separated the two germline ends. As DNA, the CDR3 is TGCGCCAGCAGGGTATCACCGGGTGCCAATTCACCCCTCCACTTT. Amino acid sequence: CASRVSPGANSPLHF.

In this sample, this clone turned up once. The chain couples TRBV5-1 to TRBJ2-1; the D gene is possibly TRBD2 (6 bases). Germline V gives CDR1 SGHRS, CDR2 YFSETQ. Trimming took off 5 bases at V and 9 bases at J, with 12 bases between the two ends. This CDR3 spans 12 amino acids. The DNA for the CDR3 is TGCGCCAGCAGGGAGGGCGCGTCTGAGCAGTTCTTC. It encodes CASREGASEQFF.

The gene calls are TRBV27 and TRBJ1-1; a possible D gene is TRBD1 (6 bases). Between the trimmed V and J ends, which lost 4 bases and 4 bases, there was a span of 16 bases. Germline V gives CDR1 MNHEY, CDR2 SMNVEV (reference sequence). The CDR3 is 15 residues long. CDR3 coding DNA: TGTGCCAGCAGTTCTCTGGGACGAGGGGGCACTGAAGCTTTCTTT. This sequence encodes CASSSLGRGGTEAFF.

CDR3 in amino acids: CSVRQGRSGNTIYF. CDR3 DNA: TGCAGCGTAAGACAGGGGCGAAGTGGAAACACCATATATTTT. This chain connects TRBV29-1 to TRBJ1-3, with TRBD1 matching over 8 bases. The V gene's germline CDR1 is SQVTM and CDR2 ANQGSEA. Trimming removed 6 bases from V and 3 bases from J; junction bases left unmatched: 7. The CDR3 runs to 14 residues.

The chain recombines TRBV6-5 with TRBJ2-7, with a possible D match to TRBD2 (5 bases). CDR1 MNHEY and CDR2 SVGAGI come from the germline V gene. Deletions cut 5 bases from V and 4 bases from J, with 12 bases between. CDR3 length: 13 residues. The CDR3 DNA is TGTGCCAGCAGTCGGGGTGCCCCTTACGAGCAGTACTTC. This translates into CASSRGAPYEQYF.

CDR3 DNA: TGTGCCAGCAGCTTGGGTAGCGGGGTGCGGGAGCAGTTCTTC. This gives the protein CASSLGSGVREQFF. The chain is built from TRBV11-2 and TRBJ2-1; TRBD2 agrees at 8 bases. V gave up 3 bases and J gave up 10 bases; unmatched junction bases: 8. This CDR3 contains 14 residues. Germline values: CDR1 SGHAT, CDR2 FQNNGV.

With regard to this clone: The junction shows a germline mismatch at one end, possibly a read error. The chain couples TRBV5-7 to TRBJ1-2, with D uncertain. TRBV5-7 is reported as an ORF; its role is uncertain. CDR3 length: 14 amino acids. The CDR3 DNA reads TGCGCCAGCGGCCGGGGAAGGCGCCTCTATGGCTACACCTTC. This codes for CASGRGRRLYGYTF.

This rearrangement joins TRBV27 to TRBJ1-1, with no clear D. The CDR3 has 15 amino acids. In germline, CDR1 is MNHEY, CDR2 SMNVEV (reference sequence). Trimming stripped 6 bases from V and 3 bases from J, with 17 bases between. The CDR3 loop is CASRELNGVDTEAFF. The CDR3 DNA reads TGTGCCAGCAGAGAACTTAACGGTGTCGACACTGAAGCTTTCTTT.

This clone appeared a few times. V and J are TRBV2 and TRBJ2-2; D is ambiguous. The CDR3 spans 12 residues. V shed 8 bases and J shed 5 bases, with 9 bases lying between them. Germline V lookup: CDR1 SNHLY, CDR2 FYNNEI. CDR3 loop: CASAPGTGELFF. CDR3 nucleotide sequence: TGTGCCAGCGCCCCCGGGACCGGGGAGCTGTTTTTT.

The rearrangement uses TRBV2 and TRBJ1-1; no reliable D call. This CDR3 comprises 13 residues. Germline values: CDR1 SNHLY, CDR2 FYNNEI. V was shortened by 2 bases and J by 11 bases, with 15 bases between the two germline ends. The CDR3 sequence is CASSETPRTGAFF. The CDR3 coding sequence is TGTGCCAGCAGTGAAACCCCCCGAACGGGGGCTTTCTTT.

CDR3 amino acids: CASSLVSVGEDGYTF. In DNA, the CDR3 is TGTGCCAGCAGCTTAGTTTCGGTGGGAGAAGACGGCTACACCTTC. This chain links TRBV7-9 with TRBJ1-2; D unresolved. Deletions cut 1 base from V and 8 bases from J, with 17 bases between. The CDR3 loop spans 15 amino acids. Germline CDR1 and CDR2: SEHNR and FQNEAQ (reference sequence).